The T cell receptor beta chain described here comes from a study of T cell responses to AZD1222 COVID-19 vaccine. V gave up 1 base and J gave up 2 bases, with 13 bases separating them. The CDR3 loop spans 16 amino acids. Germline CDR1 is WSHSY and CDR2 is SAAADI. TCRdb keeps only in-frame clones here, not all; method: immunoSEQ multiplex PCR. The data hold fewer than 120,000 clones, with more than 90% observed a single time. General study points: Spike-specific TCR breadth rose after two AZD1222 doses, and depth rose as well. Close to half of spike-specific TCRs reportedly recognize unmutated variant regions.

Worth noting for this clone: Antigen specificity is unknown.

V usage is TRBV10-2 and J usage is TRBJ2-3, with a tentative D call TRBD2 (6 bases). This material consisted of peripheral blood, taken 28 days after the second AZD1222 dose. The clonotype comes from an adult who received the AZD1222 COVID-19 vaccine. In DNA, the CDR3 is TGCGCCAGCAGTGAGTTTGGGACTCCGACCACAGATACGCAGTATTTT. The encoded protein is CASSEFGTPTTDTQYF.